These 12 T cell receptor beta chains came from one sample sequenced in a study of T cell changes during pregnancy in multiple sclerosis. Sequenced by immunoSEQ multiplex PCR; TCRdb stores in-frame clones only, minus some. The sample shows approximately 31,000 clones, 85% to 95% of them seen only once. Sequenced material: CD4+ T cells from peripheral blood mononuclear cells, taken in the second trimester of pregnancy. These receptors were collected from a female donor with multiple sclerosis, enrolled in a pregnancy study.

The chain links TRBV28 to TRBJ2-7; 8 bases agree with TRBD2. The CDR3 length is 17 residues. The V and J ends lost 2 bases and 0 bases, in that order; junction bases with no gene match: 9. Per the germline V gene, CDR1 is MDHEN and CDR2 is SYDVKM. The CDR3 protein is CASSLKRERRSSYEQYF. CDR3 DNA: TGTGCCAGCAGTTTAAAGCGGGAGAGACGGAGCTCCTACGAGCAGTACTTC.

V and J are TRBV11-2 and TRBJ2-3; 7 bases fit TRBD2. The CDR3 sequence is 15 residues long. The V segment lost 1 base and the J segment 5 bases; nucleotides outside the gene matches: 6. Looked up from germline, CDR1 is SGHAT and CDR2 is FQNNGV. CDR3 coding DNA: TGTGCCAGCAGCTTAGGCGGCGGGAGAAAAGATACGCAGTATTTT. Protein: CASSLGGGRKDTQYF.

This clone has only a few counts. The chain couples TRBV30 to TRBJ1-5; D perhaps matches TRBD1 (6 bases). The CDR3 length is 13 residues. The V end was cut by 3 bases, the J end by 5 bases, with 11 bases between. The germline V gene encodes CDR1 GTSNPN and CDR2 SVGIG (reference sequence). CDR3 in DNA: TGTGCCTGGAGACGGACAGCTGATCAGCCCCAGCATTTT. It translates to CAWRRTADQPQHF.

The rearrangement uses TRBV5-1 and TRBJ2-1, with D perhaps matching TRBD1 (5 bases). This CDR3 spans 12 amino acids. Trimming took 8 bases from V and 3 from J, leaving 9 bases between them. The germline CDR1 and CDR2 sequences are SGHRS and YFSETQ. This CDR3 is CASQRGYNEQFF. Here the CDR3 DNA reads TGCGCCAGTCAAAGGGGCTACAATGAGCAGTTCTTC.

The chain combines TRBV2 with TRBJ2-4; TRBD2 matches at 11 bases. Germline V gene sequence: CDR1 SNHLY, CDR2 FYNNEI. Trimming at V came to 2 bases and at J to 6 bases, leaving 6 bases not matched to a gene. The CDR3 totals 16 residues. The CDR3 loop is CASSETRLAGSNIQYF. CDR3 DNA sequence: TGTGCCAGCAGTGAAACACGACTAGCGGGATCAAACATTCAGTACTTC.

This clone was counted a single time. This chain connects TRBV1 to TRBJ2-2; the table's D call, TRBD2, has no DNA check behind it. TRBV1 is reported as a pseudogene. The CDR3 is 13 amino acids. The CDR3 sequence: CTSRERGTGELFF. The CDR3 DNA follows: TGCACCTCCCGGGAGCGAGGCACCGGGGAGCTGTTTTTT.

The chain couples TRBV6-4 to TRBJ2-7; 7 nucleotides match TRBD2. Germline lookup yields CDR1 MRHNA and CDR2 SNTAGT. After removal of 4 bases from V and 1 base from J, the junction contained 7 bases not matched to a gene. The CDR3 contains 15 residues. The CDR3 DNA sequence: TGTGCCAGCAGTGCGGGGCCCGGGGGGTCCTACGAGCAGTACTTC. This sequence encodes CASSAGPGGSYEQYF.

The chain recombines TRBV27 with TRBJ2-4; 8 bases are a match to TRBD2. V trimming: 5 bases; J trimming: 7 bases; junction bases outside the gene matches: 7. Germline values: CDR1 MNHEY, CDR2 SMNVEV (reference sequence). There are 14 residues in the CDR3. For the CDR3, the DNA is TGTGCCAGCAGTCCCGGGACTAGTCTGAACATTCAGTACTTC. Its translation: CASSPGTSLNIQYF.

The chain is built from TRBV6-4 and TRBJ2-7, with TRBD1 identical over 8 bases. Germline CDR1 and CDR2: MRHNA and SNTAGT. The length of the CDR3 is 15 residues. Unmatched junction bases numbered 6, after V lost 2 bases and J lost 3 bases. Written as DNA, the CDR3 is TGTGCCAGCAGTGACGCGGACAGGGTACGCTACGAGCAGTACTTC. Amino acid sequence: CASSDADRVRYEQYF.

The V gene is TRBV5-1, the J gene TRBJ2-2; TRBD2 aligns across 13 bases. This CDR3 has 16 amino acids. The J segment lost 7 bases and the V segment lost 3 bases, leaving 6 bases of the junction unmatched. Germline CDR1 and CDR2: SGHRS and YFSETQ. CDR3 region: CASSWTSGSNGGELFF. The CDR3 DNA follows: TGCGCCAGCAGCTGGACTAGCGGGAGCAACGGCGGGGAGCTGTTTTTT. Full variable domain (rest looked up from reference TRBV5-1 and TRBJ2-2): KAGVTQTPRYLIKTRGQQVTLSCSPISGHRSVSWYQQTPGQGLQFLFEYFSETQRNKGNFPGRFSGRQFSNSRSEMNVSTLELGDSALYLCASSWTSGSNGGELFFGEGSRLTVL.

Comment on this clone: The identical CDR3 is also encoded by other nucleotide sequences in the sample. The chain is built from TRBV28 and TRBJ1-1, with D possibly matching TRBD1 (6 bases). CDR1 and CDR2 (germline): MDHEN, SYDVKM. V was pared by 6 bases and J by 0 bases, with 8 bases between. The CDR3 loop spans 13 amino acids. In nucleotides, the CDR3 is TGTGCCAGCAGAACAGGGTTGAACACTGAAGCTTTCTTT. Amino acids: CASRTGLNTEAFF.

The CDR3 is CASSPQKLKETQYF. CDR3 sequence (DNA): TGTGCCAGCAGCCCACAGAAGCTCAAAGAGACCCAGTACTTC. The genes are TRBV7-2 and TRBJ2-5, with no clear D. V was pared by 5 bases and J by 3 bases, with 13 bases between. CDR1 and CDR2 from the germline V gene are SGHTA and FQGNSA. The CDR3 loop spans 14 amino acids.